This paragraph reports one TCR beta chain. The antigen is undetermined. The data originate from a study of PD-1 blockade in classical Hodgkin lymphoma. Looking at the study overall: Intravenous delivery of nivolumab at 3 mg/kg to patients occurred every 2 weeks. Whole-study findings and limits: Still unresolved is the cause of the repertoire differences, which may be disease activity or prior therapy. Newly diagnosed patients and complete responders had comparable diversity at baseline.

CDR1 MRHNA and CDR2 SNTAGT come from the germline V gene. Deletions cut 3 bases from V and 3 bases from J, with 10 bases between. The CDR3 extends over 14 amino acids. Each patient relapsed following autologous stem cell transplantation, and prior brentuximab vedotin exposure differed. Best overall response was complete response, partial response or progressive disease in these relapsed/refractory classical Hodgkin lymphoma patients. Libraries were prepared by immunoSEQ multiplex PCR; TCRdb keeps only in-frame clonotypes and omits some of them. The table shows tens of thousands of clones, with about 88% occurring only once.

The chain links TRBV6-4 to TRBJ2-3; D may be TRBD2 (6 bases). The sequence came from a human donor with classical Hodgkin lymphoma. This specimen consisted of peripheral blood mononuclear cells (PBMCs), obtained before the second cycle of nivolumab. The CDR3 reads CASSETGETDTQYF. The DNA for the CDR3 is TGTGCCAGCAGTGAGACGGGGGAGACAGATACGCAGTATTTT.